These 9 T cell receptor beta chains share one sample of origin, sequenced in a study of vaccination and CD4 T cells after COVID-19. At the Johns Hopkins FTIC core, DNA taken from cultured CD4+ T cells was sequenced by way of the Oncomine TCR Beta short-read assay. MiXCR was run by TCRdb on the PCR reads, yielding one entry per CDR3 protein. The table has approximately 16,000 distinct CDR3 sequences, 35% to 40% seen once. The treatment denotes: roughly 11-day PBMC culture with coronavirus spike peptide pools or control peptides (ViraFEST assay). What these receptors recognize is not known. Material: CD4+ T cells from blood, cultured in vitro. The receptors come from a human donor who had recovered from COVID-19.

This clonotype was observed a few times. DNA for the CDR3: TGTGCCAGCACCAACAGGGGGCGCGAGCAGTACTTC. It encodes CASTNRGREQYF. The chain couples TRBV6-1 to TRBJ2-7, with TRBD1 identical over 9 bases. CDR3 size: 12 residues. The V segment lost 7 bases and the J segment 6 bases; nucleotides outside the gene matches: 4. Germline CDR1 and CDR2: MNHNS and SASEGT.

The chain combines TRBV9 with TRBJ1-6; possible D gene TRBD1, 6 bases. V was clipped by 4 bases and J by 10 bases, with 18 bases between them. The CDR3 contains 15 residues. Germline CDR1 is SGDLS and CDR2 is YYNGEE. This CDR3 reads CASSPRQDRRSPLHF. Here the CDR3 DNA reads TGTGCCAGCAGCCCCCGACAGGATAGGCGGTCACCCCTCCACTTT.

The chain recombines TRBV6-1 with TRBJ2-1, with no clear D. Germline lookup yields CDR1 MNHNS and CDR2 SASEGT. Trimming pared 4 bases from V and 6 bases from J, leaving 7 bases between. The CDR3 has 12 amino acids. This CDR3 is CASSAAPNEQFF. CDR3 in DNA: TGTGCCAGCAGTGCGGCCCCCAATGAGCAGTTCTTC.

V is TRBV28 and J is TRBJ1-5; 7 bases map to TRBD1. The CDR3 has 14 residues. The germline V gene encodes CDR1 MDHEN and CDR2 SYDVKM. The V gene end was trimmed by 6 bases and the J gene end by 2 bases; junction bases not matched to a gene: 4. CDR3 bases: TGTGCCAGCAGAGCCGGACAGGGCAATCAGCCCCAGCATTTT. This gives the protein CASRAGQGNQPQHF.

The chain employs TRBV20-1 and TRBJ2-7, with no clear D. V lost 1 base and J 6 bases, leaving 16 bases between the germline ends. The germline CDR1 and CDR2 sequences are DFQATT and SNEGSKA (reference sequence). CDR3 length: 14 amino acids. The CDR3 DNA reads as TGCAGTGCTAGAGTTCTCGGGCCCTCAATCGAGCAGTACTTC. The encoded protein is CSARVLGPSIEQYF.

The chain is built from TRBV18 and TRBJ2-5; unclear D gene. The CDR3 loop spans 14 amino acids. The germline V gene encodes CDR1 KGHSH and CDR2 LQKENI. V gave up 5 bases and J gave up 1 base, with 11 bases separating them. For the CDR3, the DNA is TGTGCCAGCTCAAACCGGGCCGCCCAAGAGACCCAGTACTTC. It yields the protein CASSNRAAQETQYF.

The chain employs TRBV6-1 and TRBJ2-7; a weak D match, TRBD2 (6 bases). The CDR3 consists of 14 residues. V was pared by 8 bases and J by 4 bases, with 18 bases between. The germline CDR1 and CDR2 sequences are MNHNS and SASEGT. The CDR3 protein is CASRWRGVQYEQYF. The CDR3 DNA reads as TGTGCCAGCCGATGGAGGGGAGTTCAGTACGAGCAGTACTTC.

This clonotype has just a few counts. V is TRBV30 and J is TRBJ1-1; a possible D gene is TRBD1 (6 bases). CDR3 size: 15 residues. Germline assignment: CDR1 GTSNPN and CDR2 SVGIG (reference sequence). The germline V and J ends were trimmed by 1 base and 0 bases, with 12 bases remaining between them. The CDR3 region has the DNA TGTGCCTGGAGTGGCCTGGGACATATGAACACTGAAGCTTTCTTT. Encoded protein: CAWSGLGHMNTEAFF.

This rearrangement joins TRBV12-3 or TRBV12-4 to TRBJ1-6; no firm D call. V dropped 3 bases and J dropped 6 bases, with 12 bases sitting between them. This CDR3 has 15 residues. The CDR3 DNA sequence: TGTGCCAGCAGTTTTCTACGGGGAACTAATTCACCCCTCCACTTT. Protein product: CASSFLRGTNSPLHF.